This T cell receptor (beta chain) was documented in a study of cytomegalovirus exposure and HLA in healthy donors. Trimming took off 8 bases at V and 1 base at J, with 12 bases between the two ends. The CDR3 runs 15 residues. Per the germline V gene, CDR1 is SGHTA and CDR2 is FQGTGA. In the PCR, 60 Vbeta and 13 Jbeta primers were used. Here immunoSEQ multiplex PCR was the method, and the copy in TCRdb shows in-frame clones only, minus some. The data show about 150,000 clones, about 81% seen once. The sequence came from a man between 25 and 39 years old in good health and CMV-seronegative. Sequencing was carried out using PBMCs. This chain joins TRBV7-3 and TRBJ2-6, with D maybe TRBD2 (6 bases). The CDR3 sequence is CASGRGPSGANVLTF. CDR3 nucleotide sequence: TGTGCCAGCGGGCGGGGACCTTCTGGGGCCAACGTCCTGACTTTC.